This T cell receptor (beta chain) was captured by sequencing in a study of CD8+CD57+ T cells in acquired aplastic anemia. Germline V CDR1 and CDR2: SEHNR, FQNEAQ (reference sequence). V lost 5 bases to trimming and J lost 4 bases, with 11 bases between them. CDR3 length: 13 amino acids. For CDR3 and TCR beta VDJ profiling, genomic DNA was the template used. TCRdb re-derived calls from the reads in MiXCR, one entry per CDR3 protein. The sample includes roughly 200,000 distinct CDR3 sequences, roughly 60% seen only once; the top ten take about 39%. This clonotype was picked up many times. Flow cytometry had shown expanded CD8+CD57+ cells in the patients chosen for sequencing. Patients were untreated when blood was sampled.

This clonotype originated in a human donor with aplastic anemia. Sequenced input: sorted CD4+, CD8+, or CD8+CD57+ T cells (not recorded which) from PBMCs. This chain connects TRBV7-9 to TRBJ1-1; TRBD1 might be the D (5 bases). DNA for the CDR3: TGTGCCAGCAGCGGAGCGGGGGGCACTGAAGCTTTCTTT. Protein sequence: CASSGAGGTEAFF.